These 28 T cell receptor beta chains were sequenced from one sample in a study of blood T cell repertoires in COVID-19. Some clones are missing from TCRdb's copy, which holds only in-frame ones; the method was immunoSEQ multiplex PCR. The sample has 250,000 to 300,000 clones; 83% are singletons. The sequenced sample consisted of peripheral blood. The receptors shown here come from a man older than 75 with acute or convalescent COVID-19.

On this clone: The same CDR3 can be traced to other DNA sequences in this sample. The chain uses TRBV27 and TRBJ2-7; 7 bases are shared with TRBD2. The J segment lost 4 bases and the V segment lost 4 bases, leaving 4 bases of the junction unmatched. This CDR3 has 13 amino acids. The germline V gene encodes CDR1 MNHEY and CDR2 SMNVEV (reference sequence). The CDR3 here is CASSWGGSYEQYF. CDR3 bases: TGTGCCAGCAGTTGGGGGGGGTCTTACGAGCAGTACTTC.

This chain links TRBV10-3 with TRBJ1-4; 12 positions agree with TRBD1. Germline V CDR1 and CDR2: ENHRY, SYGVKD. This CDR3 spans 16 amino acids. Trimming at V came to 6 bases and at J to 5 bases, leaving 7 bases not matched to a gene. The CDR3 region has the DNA TGTGCCATCAGGCCGGGACAGGGGGCTCAGAATGAAAAACTGTTTTTT. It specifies CAIRPGQGAQNEKLFF.

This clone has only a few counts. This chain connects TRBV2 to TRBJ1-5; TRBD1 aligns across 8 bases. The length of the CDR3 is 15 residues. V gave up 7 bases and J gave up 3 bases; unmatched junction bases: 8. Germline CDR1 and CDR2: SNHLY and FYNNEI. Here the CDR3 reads CASTEDRANNQPQHF. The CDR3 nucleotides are TGTGCCAGCACAGAGGACAGGGCGAACAATCAGCCCCAGCATTTT. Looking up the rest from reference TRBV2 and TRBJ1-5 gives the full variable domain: EPEVTQTPSHQVTQMGQEVILRCVPISNHLYFYWYRQILGQKVEFLVSFYNNEISEKSEIFDDQFSVERPDGSNFTLKIRSTKLEDSAMYFCASTEDRANNQPQHFGDGTRLSIL.

The CDR3: CASSLGHRGTYEQYF. DNA for the CDR3: TGCGCCAGCAGCTTGGGGCACCGGGGGACCTACGAGCAGTACTTC. V usage is TRBV5-1 and J usage is TRBJ2-7; possible D gene TRBD2, 6 bases. The CDR3 has 15 residues. The V and J ends lost 0 bases and 2 bases respectively, with 12 bases between them. Germline values: CDR1 SGHRS, CDR2 YFSETQ.

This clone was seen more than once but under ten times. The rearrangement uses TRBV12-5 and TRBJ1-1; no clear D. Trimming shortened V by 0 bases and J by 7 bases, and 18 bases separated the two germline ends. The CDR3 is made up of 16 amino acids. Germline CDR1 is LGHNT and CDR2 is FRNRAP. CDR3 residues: CASGLVIPRVNGEAFF. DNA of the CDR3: TGTGCTAGTGGTTTGGTAATCCCGAGGGTGAATGGTGAAGCTTTCTTT.

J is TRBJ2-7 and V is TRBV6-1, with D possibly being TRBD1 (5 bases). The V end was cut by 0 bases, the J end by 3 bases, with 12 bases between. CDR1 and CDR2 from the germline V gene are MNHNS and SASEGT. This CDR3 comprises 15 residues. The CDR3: CASSEAGAVGYEQYF. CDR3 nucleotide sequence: TGTGCCAGCAGTGAAGCTGGGGCTGTCGGCTACGAGCAGTACTTC.

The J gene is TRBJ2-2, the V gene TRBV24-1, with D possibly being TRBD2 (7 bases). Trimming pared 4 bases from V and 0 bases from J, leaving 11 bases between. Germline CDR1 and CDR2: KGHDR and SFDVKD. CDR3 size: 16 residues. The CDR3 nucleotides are TGTGCCACCAGTGAAGGGGGGGTCGCGAACACCGGGGAGCTGTTTTTT. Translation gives CATSEGGVANTGELFF.

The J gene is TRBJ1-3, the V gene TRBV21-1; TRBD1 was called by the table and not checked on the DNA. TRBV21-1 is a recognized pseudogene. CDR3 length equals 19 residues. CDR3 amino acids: CASSKALTGGFFVGNTIYF. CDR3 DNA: TGTGCCAGCAGCAAAGCCCTGACAGGGGGCTTTTTTGTTGGAAACACCATATATTTT.

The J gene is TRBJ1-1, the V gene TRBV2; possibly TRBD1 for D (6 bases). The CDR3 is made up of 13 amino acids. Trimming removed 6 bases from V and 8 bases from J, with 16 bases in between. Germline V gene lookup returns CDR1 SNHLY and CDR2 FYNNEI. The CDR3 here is CASRNQGLAEAFF. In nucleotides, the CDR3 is TGTGCCAGCAGGAATCAGGGGTTGGCCGAAGCTTTCTTT.

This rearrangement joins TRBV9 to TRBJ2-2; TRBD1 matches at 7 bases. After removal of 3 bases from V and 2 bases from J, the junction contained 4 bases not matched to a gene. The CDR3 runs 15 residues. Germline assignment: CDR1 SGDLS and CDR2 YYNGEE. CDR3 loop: CASSARQGNTGELFF. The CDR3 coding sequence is TGTGCCAGCAGCGCCAGACAGGGTAACACCGGGGAGCTGTTTTTT.

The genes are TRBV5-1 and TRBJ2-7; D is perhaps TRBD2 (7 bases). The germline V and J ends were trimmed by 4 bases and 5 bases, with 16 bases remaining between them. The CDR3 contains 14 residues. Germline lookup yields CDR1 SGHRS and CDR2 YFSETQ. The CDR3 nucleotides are TGCGCCAGCAGCCTCTCAGGGCGGGGGCACGAGCAGTACTTC. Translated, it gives CASSLSGRGHEQYF.

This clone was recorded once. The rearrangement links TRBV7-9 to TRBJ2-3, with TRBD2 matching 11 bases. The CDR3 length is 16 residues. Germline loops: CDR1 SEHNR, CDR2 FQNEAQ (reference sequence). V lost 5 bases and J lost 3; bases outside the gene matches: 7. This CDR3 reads CASSPTSGSGTDTQYF. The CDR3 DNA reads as TGTGCCAGCAGCCCCACTAGCGGGAGTGGGACAGATACGCAGTATTTT.

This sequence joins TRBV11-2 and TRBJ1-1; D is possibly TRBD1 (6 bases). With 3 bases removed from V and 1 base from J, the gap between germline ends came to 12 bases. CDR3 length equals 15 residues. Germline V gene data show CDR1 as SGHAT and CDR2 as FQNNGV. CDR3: CASSFNRQANTEAFF. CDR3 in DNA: TGTGCCAGCAGCTTCAATCGACAGGCGAACACTGAAGCTTTCTTT.

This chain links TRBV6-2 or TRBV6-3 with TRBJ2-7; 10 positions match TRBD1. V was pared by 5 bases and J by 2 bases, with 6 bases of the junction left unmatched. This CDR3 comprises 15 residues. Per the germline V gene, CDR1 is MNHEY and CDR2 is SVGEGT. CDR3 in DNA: TGTGCCAGCAGTACCACGACAGGGGGCACCTACGAGCAGTACTTC. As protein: CASSTTTGGTYEQYF.

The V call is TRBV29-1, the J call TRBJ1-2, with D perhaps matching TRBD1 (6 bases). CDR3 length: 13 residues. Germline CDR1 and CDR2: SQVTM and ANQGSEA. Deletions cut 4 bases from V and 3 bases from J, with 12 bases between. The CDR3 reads CSVGFGQHYGYTF. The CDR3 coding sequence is TGCAGCGTTGGCTTCGGACAGCACTATGGCTACACCTTC. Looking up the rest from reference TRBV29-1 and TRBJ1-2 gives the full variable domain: SAVISQKPSRDICQRGTSLTIQCQVDSQVTMMFWYRQQPGQSLTLIATANQGSEATYESGFVIDKFPISRPNLTFSTLTVSNMSPEDSSIYLCSVGFGQHYGYTFGSGTRLTVV.

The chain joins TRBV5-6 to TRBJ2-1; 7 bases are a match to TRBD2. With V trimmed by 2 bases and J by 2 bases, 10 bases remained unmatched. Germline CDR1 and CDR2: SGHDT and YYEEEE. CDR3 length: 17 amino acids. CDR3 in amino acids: CASSFAGGSGPYNEQFF. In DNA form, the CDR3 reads TGTGCCAGCAGCTTCGCGGGCGGGAGTGGCCCCTACAATGAGCAGTTCTTC.

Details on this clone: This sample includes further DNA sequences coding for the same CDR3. As DNA, the CDR3 is TGCAGCGTTGACAGGGTGAACACTGAAGCTTTCTTT. Translated: CSVDRVNTEAFF. The gene calls are TRBV29-1 and TRBJ1-1; weak D call: TRBD1 (5 bases). The CDR3 runs 12 residues. CDR1 is SQVTM and CDR2 is ANQGSEA in the germline V gene. V lost 3 bases and J 0 bases, leaving 5 bases between the germline ends.

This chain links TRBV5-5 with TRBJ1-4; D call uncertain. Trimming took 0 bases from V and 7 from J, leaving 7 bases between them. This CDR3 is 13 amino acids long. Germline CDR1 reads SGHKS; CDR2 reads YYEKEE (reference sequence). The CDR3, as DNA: TGTGCCAGCAGCTTGGGTTACACTGAAAAACTGTTTTTT. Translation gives CASSLGYTEKLFF.

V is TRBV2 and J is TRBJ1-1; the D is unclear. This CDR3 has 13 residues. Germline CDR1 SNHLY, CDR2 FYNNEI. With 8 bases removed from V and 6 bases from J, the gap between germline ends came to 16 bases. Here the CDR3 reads CASGAEGTAEAFF. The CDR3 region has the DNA TGTGCCAGCGGTGCGGAAGGAACAGCTGAAGCTTTCTTT.

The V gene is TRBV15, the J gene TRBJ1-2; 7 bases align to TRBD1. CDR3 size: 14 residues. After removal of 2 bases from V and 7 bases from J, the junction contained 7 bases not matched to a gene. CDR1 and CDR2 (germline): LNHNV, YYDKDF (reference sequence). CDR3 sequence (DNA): TGTGCCACCAGCAGACAGGGGGGCGACGGTGGCTACACCTTC. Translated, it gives CATSRQGGDGGYTF.

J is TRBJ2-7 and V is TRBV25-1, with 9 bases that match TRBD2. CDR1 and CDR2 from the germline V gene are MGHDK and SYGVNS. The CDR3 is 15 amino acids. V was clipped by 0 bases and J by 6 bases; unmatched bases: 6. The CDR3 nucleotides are TGTGCCAGCAGTGAATACTGGACTAGCGAAGGCGAGCAGTACTTC. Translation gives CASSEYWTSEGEQYF.

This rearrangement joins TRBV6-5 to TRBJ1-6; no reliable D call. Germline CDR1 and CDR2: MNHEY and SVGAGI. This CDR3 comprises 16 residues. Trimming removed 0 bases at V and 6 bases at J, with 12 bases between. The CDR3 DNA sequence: TGTGCCAGCAGTTACTCTGACCCACTACTTAATTCACCCCTCCACTTT. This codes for CASSYSDPLLNSPLHF.

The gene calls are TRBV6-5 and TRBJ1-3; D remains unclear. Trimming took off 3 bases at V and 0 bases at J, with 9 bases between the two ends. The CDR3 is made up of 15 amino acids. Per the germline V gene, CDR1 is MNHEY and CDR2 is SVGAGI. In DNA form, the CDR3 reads TGTGCCAGCAGTTATGGGCGTAACTCTGGAAACACCATATATTTT. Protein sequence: CASSYGRNSGNTIYF.

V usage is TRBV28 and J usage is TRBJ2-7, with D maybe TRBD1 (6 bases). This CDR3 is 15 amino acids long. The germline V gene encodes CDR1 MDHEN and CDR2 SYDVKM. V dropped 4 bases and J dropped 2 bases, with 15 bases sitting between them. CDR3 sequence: CASSSPGELPYEQYF. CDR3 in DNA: TGTGCCAGCAGTTCGCCAGGGGAGTTGCCCTACGAGCAGTACTTC.

The CDR3 region has the DNA TGTGCCAGCAGCCAAGCTGTGGTTCTGGGGCCTGGAAACACCATATATTTT. It codes for CASSQAVVLGPGNTIYF. V is TRBV3-1 (or the pseudogene TRBV3-2) and J is TRBJ1-3; weak D call: TRBD1 (5 bases). The V gene lost 1 base and the J gene lost 2 bases, with 15 bases spanning the gap. CDR1 and CDR2 (germline): LGHDT, YNNKEL (reference sequence). This CDR3 has 17 amino acids.

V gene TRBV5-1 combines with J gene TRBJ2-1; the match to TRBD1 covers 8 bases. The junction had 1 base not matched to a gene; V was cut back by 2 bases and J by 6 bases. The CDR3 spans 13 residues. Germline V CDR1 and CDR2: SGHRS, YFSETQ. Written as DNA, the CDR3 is TGCGCCAGCAGCTTTACAGGGGGCAATGAGCAGTTCTTC. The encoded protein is CASSFTGGNEQFF.

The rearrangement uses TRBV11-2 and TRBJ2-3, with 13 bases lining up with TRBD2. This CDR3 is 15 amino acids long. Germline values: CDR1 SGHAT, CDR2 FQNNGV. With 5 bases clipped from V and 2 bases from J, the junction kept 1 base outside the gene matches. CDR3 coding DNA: TGTGCCAGCAGCACTAGCGGGAGGGCCACAGATACGCAGTATTTT. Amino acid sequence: CASSTSGRATDTQYF. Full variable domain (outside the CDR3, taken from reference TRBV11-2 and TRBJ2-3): EAGVAQSPRYKIIEKRQSVAFWCNPISGHATLYWYQQILGQGPKLLIQFQNNGVVDDSQLPKDRFSAERLKGVDSTLKIQPAKLEDSAVYLCASSTSGRATDTQYFGPGTRLTVL.

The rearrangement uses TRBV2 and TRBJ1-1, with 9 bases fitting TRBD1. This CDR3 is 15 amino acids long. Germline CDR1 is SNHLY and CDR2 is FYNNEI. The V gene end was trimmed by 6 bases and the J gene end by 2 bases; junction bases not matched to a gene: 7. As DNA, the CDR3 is TGTGCCAGCAGGCCTTGGACAGGGGAAAACACTGAAGCTTTCTTT. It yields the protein CASRPWTGENTEAFF. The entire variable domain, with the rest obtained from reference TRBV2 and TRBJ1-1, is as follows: EPEVTQTPSHQVTQMGQEVILRCVPISNHLYFYWYRQILGQKVEFLVSFYNNEISEKSEIFDDQFSVERPDGSNFTLKIRSTKLEDSAMYFCASRPWTGENTEAFFGQGTRLTVV.